What follows are 3 T cell receptor beta chains derived from one specimen sequenced in a study of T cell responses to AZD1222 COVID-19 vaccine. The protocol was immunoSEQ multiplex PCR, while the TCRdb copy is restricted to in-frame clones and leaves out a portion. The table records some 130,000 clones, roughly 92% of them present only once. The sample was peripheral blood, taken 28 days after the second AZD1222 dose. These receptors were collected from an adult who received the AZD1222 COVID-19 vaccine.

J is TRBJ1-2 and V is TRBV7-2; D not certain. V was trimmed by 4 bases and J by 2 bases, leaving 2 bases between them. CDR1 is SGHTA, CDR2 FQGNSA, per germline. The CDR3 spans 11 residues. The CDR3 nucleotides read TGTGCCAGCAGCTCAAACTATGGCTACACCTTC. Translating it yields CASSSNYGYTF.

The rearrangement joins TRBV7-8 to TRBJ2-1; D perhaps matches TRBD2 (6 bases). The V gene lost 1 base and the J gene lost 4 bases, with 17 bases spanning the gap. The CDR3 has 17 residues. CDR1 and CDR2 (germline): SGHVS, FQNEAQ. The CDR3: CASSLVPAGIGYNEQFF. Here the CDR3 DNA reads TGTGCCAGCAGCTTAGTCCCGGCGGGGATAGGATACAATGAGCAGTTCTTC.

DNA for the CDR3: TGTGCCAGCAGCGTAGCTGGGCTAGCCTACAATGAGCAGTTCTTC. Protein sequence: CASSVAGLAYNEQFF. V gene TRBV9 combines with J gene TRBJ2-1; D remains unclear. V was shortened by 0 bases and J by 2 bases, with 9 bases between the two germline ends. The CDR3 runs to 15 residues. In germline, CDR1 is SGDLS, CDR2 YYNGEE.